The 17 T cell receptor beta chains listed next were all sequenced from one sample in a study of cytomegalovirus exposure and HLA in healthy donors. With 60 Vbeta and 13 Jbeta primers, the PCR was carried out. Generated by immunoSEQ multiplex PCR, the TCRdb table keeps only in-frame clones and is missing some. The sample lists about 140,000 clones; about 80% were seen once. The sequencing sample was made of PBMCs. The receptor source for this set is a woman in her fifties or sixties in good health and CMV-seropositive.

This chain connects TRBV9 to TRBJ2-4; D is perhaps TRBD2 (5 bases). The CDR3 sequence is 15 residues long. The V end was cut by 2 bases, the J end by 0 bases, with 9 bases between. The germline gives CDR1 SGDLS, CDR2 YYNGEE. Here the CDR3 reads CASSVRGEAKNIQYF. CDR3 bases: TGTGCCAGCAGCGTTCGGGGTGAAGCCAAAAACATTCAGTACTTC. The whole variable domain, filled in from reference TRBV9 and TRBJ2-4, reads DSGVTQTPKHLITATGQRVTLRCSPRSGDLSVYWYQQSLDQGLQFLIQYYNGEERAKGNILERFSAQQFPDLHSELNLSSLELGDSALYFCASSVRGEAKNIQYFGAGTRLSVL.

The CDR3 reads CSALPGGLRDPEAFF. The CDR3 DNA follows: TGCAGCGCCCTCCCCGGGGGGCTTCGAGACCCTGAAGCTTTCTTT. The genes are TRBV29-1 and TRBJ1-1; a possible D gene is TRBD1 (6 bases). The CDR3 consists of 15 residues. Trimming removed 7 bases at V and 6 bases at J, with 24 bases between. The germline V gene encodes CDR1 SQVTM and CDR2 ANQGSEA.

The chain recombines TRBV5-6 with TRBJ2-5, with 10 bases aligning to TRBD1. The J call could be wrong; TRBJ2-7 is a better fit for the DNA end. There are 15 residues in the CDR3. The germline V gene encodes CDR1 SGHDT and CDR2 YYEEEE. CDR3 residues: CASSVGTGTGAEQYF. In DNA form, the CDR3 reads TGTGCCAGCAGCGTAGGAACCGGGACAGGGGCCGAGCAGTACTTC.

The J gene is TRBJ2-1, the V gene TRBV7-9, with D possibly being TRBD2 (5 bases). Germline CDR1 is SEHNR and CDR2 is FQNEAQ (reference sequence). Between the trimmed V and J ends, which lost 2 bases and 4 bases, there was a span of 18 bases. The CDR3 is 17 residues long. CDR3 protein: CASSLSVRGFMYNEQFF. CDR3 sequence (DNA): TGTGCCAGCAGCTTATCTGTTCGGGGATTCATGTACAATGAGCAGTTCTTC.

The chain uses TRBV7-2 and TRBJ2-3; D is uncertain. This CDR3 comprises 11 residues. With 5 bases removed from V and 6 bases from J, the gap between germline ends came to 6 bases. Germline lookup yields CDR1 SGHTA and CDR2 FQGNSA. The CDR3 DNA reads TGTGCCAGCAGCGCGTTTGATACGCAGTATTTT. Translating gives CASSAFDTQYF. Supplemented by reference TRBV7-2 and TRBJ2-3, the full variable domain reads GAGVSQSPSNKVTEKGKDVELRCDPISGHTALYWYRQSLGQGLEFLIYFQGNSAPDKSGLPSDRFSAERTGGSVSTLTIQRTQQEDSAVYLCASSAFDTQYFGPGTRLTVL.

This chain links TRBV5-8 with TRBJ2-3; 8 bases align to TRBD1. Germline assignment: CDR1 SGHTS and CDR2 YDEGEE. The CDR3 is made up of 16 amino acids. After removal of 4 bases from V and 3 bases from J, the junction contained 10 bases not matched to a gene. The CDR3 here is CASSRGQGGATDTQYF. The CDR3 nucleotides are TGTGCCAGCAGCCGTGGACAGGGTGGGGCAACAGATACGCAGTATTTT.

The V gene is TRBV6-5, the J gene TRBJ1-2; D remains unclear. The germline CDR1 and CDR2 sequences are MNHEY and SVGAGI. The CDR3 runs 14 residues. Trimming stripped 6 bases from V and 4 bases from J, with 15 bases between. The CDR3 loop reads CASRPDPGTYGYTF. In nucleotides, the CDR3 is TGTGCCAGCAGACCTGACCCGGGAACCTATGGCTACACCTTC.

V usage is TRBV19 and J usage is TRBJ1-5; 8 bases align to TRBD1. V lost 5 bases, J lost 3 bases, and 6 bases stayed unmatched. The germline CDR1 and CDR2 sequences are LNHDA and SQIVND (reference sequence). This CDR3 is built from 15 residues. CDR3 sequence: CASSPGQGYNQPQHF. CDR3 bases: TGTGCCAGTAGTCCCGGACAGGGCTACAATCAGCCCCAGCATTTT.

This sequence joins TRBV15 and TRBJ2-7; D gene unclear. The length of the CDR3 is 12 residues. Looked up from germline, CDR1 is LNHNV and CDR2 is YYDKDF (reference sequence). The germline V and J ends were trimmed by 0 bases and 6 bases, with 6 bases remaining between them. DNA of the CDR3: TGTGCCACCAGCAGAGATTTCGGCGAGCAGTACTTC. As protein: CATSRDFGEQYF.

This sequence joins TRBV7-9 and TRBJ1-1; the D is unclear. Germline-derived CDR1 and CDR2 are SEHNR and FQNEAQ (reference sequence). This CDR3 region has 15 residues. The V gene lost 0 bases and the J gene lost 2 bases, with 10 bases spanning the gap. In nucleotides, the CDR3 is TGTGCCAGCAGCTTAGCTCGGGTCTCCAACACTGAAGCTTTCTTT. Protein sequence: CASSLARVSNTEAFF.

This clone was recorded only once. V gene TRBV18 combines with J gene TRBJ1-2; 8 bases are shared with TRBD1. CDR1 is KGHSH, CDR2 LQKENI, per germline. The CDR3 has 13 amino acids. With 6 bases clipped from V and 2 bases from J, the junction kept 2 bases outside the gene matches. CDR3 sequence reads: CASSGQGNYGYTF. In DNA, the CDR3 is TGTGCCAGCTCCGGACAGGGCAACTATGGCTACACCTTC.

As DNA, the CDR3 is TGCGCCAGCAGCTTACAGGCAACTAATGAAAAACTGTTTTTT. It specifies CASSLQATNEKLFF. The J gene is TRBJ1-4, the V gene TRBV5-1; the D gene is possibly TRBD1 (5 bases). The length of the CDR3 is 14 residues. Per germline, CDR1 SGHRS and CDR2 YFSETQ. V was trimmed by 2 bases and J by 0 bases, leaving 5 bases between them. Full variable domain (rest looked up from reference TRBV5-1 and TRBJ1-4): KAGVTQTPRYLIKTRGQQVTLSCSPISGHRSVSWYQQTPGQGLQFLFEYFSETQRNKGNFPGRFSGRQFSNSRSEMNVSTLELGDSALYLCASSLQATNEKLFFGSGTQLSVL.

J is TRBJ2-7 and V is TRBV19; 9 positions match TRBD1. The CDR3 contains 14 residues. From germline, CDR1 is LNHDA and CDR2 SQIVND (reference sequence). After removal of 2 bases from V and 3 bases from J, the junction contained 2 bases not matched to a gene. CDR3 protein: CASSITDRGYEQYF. The CDR3 region has the DNA TGTGCCAGTAGTATAACGGACAGGGGCTACGAGCAGTACTTC.

The chain combines TRBV19 with TRBJ1-1; 8 bases agree with TRBD1. The CDR3 extends over 15 amino acids. The germline gives CDR1 LNHDA, CDR2 SQIVND (reference sequence). V gave up 6 bases and J gave up 1 base; unmatched junction bases: 7. The chain's CDR3 is CASSTGTGTNTEAFF. The CDR3 DNA is TGTGCCAGTAGCACCGGGACAGGCACGAACACTGAAGCTTTCTTT.

The chain joins TRBV30 to TRBJ1-1; D is unresolved. The CDR3 is made up of 14 amino acids. Trimming removed 0 bases at V and 1 base at J, with 9 bases between. CDR1 and CDR2 (germline): GTSNPN, SVGIG (reference sequence). CDR3 amino acids: CAWSVRSGNTEAFF. The DNA of the CDR3 is TGTGCCTGGAGTGTTAGGTCGGGGAACACTGAAGCTTTCTTT.

The chain combines TRBV9 with TRBJ2-7; 7 nucleotides agree with TRBD2. J was trimmed by 1 base and V by 0 bases; bases with no gene match: 4. The CDR3 loop spans 15 amino acids. Germline V gene data show CDR1 as SGDLS and CDR2 as YYNGEE. The CDR3: CASSVAAGESYEQYF. CDR3 DNA sequence: TGTGCCAGCAGCGTAGCGGCGGGAGAATCCTACGAGCAGTACTTC.

This clone was detected a few times. The chain uses TRBV7-6 and TRBJ2-3; 9 bases line up with TRBD1. The CDR3 runs to 14 residues. Trimming at V came to 6 bases and at J to 1 base, leaving 2 bases not matched to a gene. Germline V CDR1 and CDR2: SGHVS, FNYEAQ. The CDR3 sequence: CASRTGGGTDTQYF. The CDR3 DNA reads TGTGCCAGCAGGACAGGGGGGGGCACAGATACGCAGTATTTT.